Below are 31 T cell receptor beta chains sequenced from a single sample in a study of blood T cell repertoires in COVID-19. Generated by immunoSEQ multiplex PCR, the TCRdb table keeps only in-frame clones and is missing some. Of about 310,000 clones in the sample, around 91% were seen once. What was sequenced was peripheral blood. These receptors all come from a woman aged 40 to 49 with COVID-19, enrolled during active disease.

This chain uses TRBV3-1 (or the pseudogene TRBV3-2) with TRBJ2-7; 12 bases line up with TRBD1. Trimming at V came to 4 bases and at J to 2 bases, leaving 9 bases not matched to a gene. The V gene's germline CDR1 is LGHDT and CDR2 YNNKEL (reference sequence). This CDR3 spans 17 amino acids. The CDR3 here is CASSPTPGQGAAYEQYF. The CDR3 DNA is TGTGCCAGCAGCCCGACCCCGGGACAGGGGGCCGCCTACGAGCAGTACTTC.

This chain connects TRBV6-4 to TRBJ1-2; 9 positions agree with TRBD1. V lost 0 bases, J lost 7 bases, and 0 bases stayed unmatched. The germline CDR1 and CDR2 sequences are MRHNA and SNTAGT. The CDR3 sequence is 13 residues long. The CDR3 DNA reads as TGTGCCAGCAGTGACTCGACAGGGGGTGGCTACACCTTC. Protein sequence: CASSDSTGGGYTF.

The rearrangement links TRBV24-1 to TRBJ2-3; 8 bases agree with TRBD2. With 5 bases clipped from V and 1 base from J, the junction kept 10 bases outside the gene matches. CDR3 length: 17 residues. CDR1 and CDR2 (germline): KGHDR, SFDVKD. CDR3 amino acids: CATSAPGGRSGTDTQYF. The CDR3, as DNA: TGTGCCACCAGTGCCCCTGGCGGGAGGTCGGGCACAGATACGCAGTATTTT.

The chain combines TRBV14 with TRBJ1-4, with D perhaps matching TRBD1 (5 bases). Germline lookup yields CDR1 SGHDN and CDR2 FVKESK. The CDR3 sequence is 17 residues long. V lost 0 bases and J lost 7, with 18 bases in between. The CDR3 region is CASSQDYGHPGGEKLFF. CDR3 nucleotide sequence: TGTGCCAGCAGCCAAGATTATGGTCACCCCGGGGGTGAAAAACTGTTTTTT.

V usage is TRBV7-2 and J usage is TRBJ1-2; 7 bases are shared with TRBD1. The germline V gene has CDR1 SGHTA and CDR2 FQGNSA. This CDR3 region has 15 residues. V was pared by 0 bases and J by 7 bases, with 8 bases of the junction left unmatched. The CDR3 DNA follows: TGTGCCAGCAGCTTAGCGACAGGGATGATGGGTGGCTACACCTTC. Translating it yields CASSLATGMMGGYTF.

The V call is TRBV19, the J call TRBJ2-3, with D possibly TRBD2 on 5 matching bases. The CDR3 extends over 14 amino acids. V was shortened by 11 bases and J by 0 bases, with 15 bases between the two germline ends. Looked up from germline, CDR1 is LNHDA and CDR2 is SQIVND (reference sequence). CDR3 sequence: CASASGLSTDTQYF. The CDR3 coding sequence is TGTGCCTCGGCAAGCGGCTTAAGCACAGATACGCAGTATTTT.

V gene TRBV24-1 combines with J gene TRBJ2-1; TRBD1 agrees at 7 bases. The CDR3 spans 14 residues. CDR1 KGHDR and CDR2 SFDVKD come from the germline V gene. J lost 8 bases, V lost 3 bases, and 6 bases had no gene match. CDR3 residues: CATSDRDREYEQFF. DNA for the CDR3: TGTGCCACCAGTGATCGAGACAGGGAATATGAGCAGTTCTTC.

The chain is built from TRBV30 and TRBJ1-1; 7 positions match TRBD1. The junction had 14 bases not matched to a gene; V was cut back by 4 bases and J by 0 bases. CDR1 is GTSNPN and CDR2 is SVGIG in the germline V gene (reference sequence). This CDR3 comprises 17 residues. CDR3 region: CAWTWTGLTLMNTEAFF. The DNA for the CDR3 is TGTGCCTGGACCTGGACAGGACTAACACTGATGAACACTGAAGCTTTCTTT. Full variable domain (missing parts from reference TRBV30 and TRBJ1-1): SQTIHQWPATLVQPVGSPLSLECTVEGTSNPNLYWYRQAAGRGLQLLFYSVGIGQISSEVPQNLSASRPQDRQFILSSKKLLLSDSGFYLCAWTWTGLTLMNTEAFFGQGTRLTVV.

The chain employs TRBV28 and TRBJ2-5, with a weak D call TRBD1 (6 bases). Germline V CDR1 and CDR2: MDHEN, SYDVKM. The CDR3 totals 13 residues. With 5 bases removed from V and 7 bases from J, the gap between germline ends came to 14 bases. Here the CDR3 DNA reads TGTGCCAGCAGTAAGGCAGGGGTTGGGACCCAGTACTTC. Its translation: CASSKAGVGTQYF.

The gene calls are TRBV24-1 and TRBJ1-5; D perhaps matches TRBD1 (6 bases). CDR1 and CDR2 from the germline V gene are KGHDR and SFDVKD. V lost 3 bases and J 7 bases, leaving 15 bases between the germline ends. This CDR3 is 15 amino acids long. CDR3 sequence reads: CATSDGQYPGQPQHF. CDR3 sequence (DNA): TGTGCCACCAGTGATGGACAGTATCCTGGCCAGCCCCAGCATTTT.

For this clone: This CDR3 is also generated by other DNA sequences in the sample. The chain has TRBV15 and TRBJ1-2; D gene unclear. CDR3 length equals 12 residues. V dropped 3 bases and J dropped 5 bases, with 7 bases sitting between them. CDR1 and CDR2 (germline): LNHNV, YYDKDF (reference sequence). In DNA, the CDR3 is TGTGCCACCAGCAGGGAGAGGTATGGCTACACCTTC. This codes for CATSRERYGYTF.

CDR3 bases: TGTGCCACCAGCAGAGATGTGGGACAGGGATCTAATTCACCCCTCCACTTT. It yields the protein CATSRDVGQGSNSPLHF. This chain joins TRBV15 and TRBJ1-6; 9 nucleotides agree with TRBD1. Losses at the gene ends were 0 bases for V and 6 bases for J; bases not matched to a gene: 6. There are 17 residues in the CDR3. The germline gives CDR1 LNHNV, CDR2 YYDKDF (reference sequence). Filled out from reference TRBV15 and TRBJ1-6, the complete variable domain reads DAMVIQNPRYQVTQFGKPVTLSCSQTLNHNVMYWYQQKSSQAPKLLFHYYDKDFNNEADTPDNFQSRRPNTSFCFLDIRSPGLGDTAMYLCATSRDVGQGSNSPLHFGNGTRLTVT.

The CDR3 bases are TGTGCCAGCAGTCCTTCACGGGACAGACTGCAGTTCTTC. Amino acids: CASSPSRDRLQFF. The chain uses TRBV27 and TRBJ2-1, with TRBD1 identical over 7 bases. V lost 5 bases to trimming and J lost 12 bases; unmatched junction nucleotides: 10. Germline assignment: CDR1 MNHEY and CDR2 SMNVEV (reference sequence). The CDR3 sequence is 13 residues long.

The rearrangement joins TRBV12-5 to TRBJ2-1, with a weak D call TRBD2 (5 bases). Germline lookup yields CDR1 LGHNT and CDR2 FRNRAP. The CDR3 covers 15 residues. Trimming pared 4 bases from V and 3 bases from J, leaving 13 bases between. DNA for the CDR3: TGTGCTAGTGGTTCCGCGGGCGGCAACTACAATGAGCAGTTCTTC. This gives the protein CASGSAGGNYNEQFF.

The chain combines TRBV27 with TRBJ2-5; D not resolved. The germline V gene encodes CDR1 MNHEY and CDR2 SMNVEV (reference sequence). This CDR3 spans 14 amino acids. Trimming removed 2 bases from V and 5 bases from J, with 12 bases in between. CDR3 residues: CASSLARFEETQYF. The CDR3 nucleotides read TGTGCCAGCAGTTTAGCCCGTTTCGAGGAGACCCAGTACTTC.

The chain couples TRBV10-3 to TRBJ1-6, with D maybe TRBD1 (5 bases). Germline V gene lookup returns CDR1 ENHRY and CDR2 SYGVKD. The V and J ends lost 4 bases and 7 bases respectively, with 11 bases between them. The CDR3 is 14 amino acids. CDR3 region: CAISVEGQNSPLHF. The CDR3 nucleotides are TGTGCCATCAGTGTGGAGGGGCAGAATTCACCCCTCCACTTT.

The gene calls are TRBV11-1 and TRBJ2-7, with D possibly TRBD2 on 6 matching bases. CDR3 length equals 11 residues. V lost 11 bases and J 4 bases, leaving 12 bases between the germline ends. The germline V gene has CDR1 SGHAT and CDR2 FQDESV (reference sequence). DNA of the CDR3: TGTGCCTCGGAGGGCGGTTACGAGCAGTACTTC. Translated: CASEGGYEQYF.

V usage is TRBV28 and J usage is TRBJ1-4; D gene unclear. V was clipped by 4 bases and J by 4 bases, with 13 bases between them. This CDR3 has 15 amino acids. The germline V gene encodes CDR1 MDHEN and CDR2 SYDVKM. The chain's CDR3 is CASSSPTVGNEKLFF. The CDR3 DNA sequence: TGTGCCAGCAGTTCTCCGACTGTGGGTAATGAAAAACTGTTTTTT.

The chain is built from TRBV2 and TRBJ1-2; D is possibly TRBD1 (5 bases). The CDR3 spans 13 residues. Per germline, CDR1 SNHLY and CDR2 FYNNEI. V dropped 6 bases and J dropped 8 bases, with 16 bases sitting between them. This CDR3 reads CASRNTGSGGYTF. The CDR3 DNA reads TGTGCCAGCAGGAATACAGGATCTGGGGGCTACACCTTC.

The genes are TRBV7-9 and TRBJ2-1, with unresolved D. CDR1 and CDR2 (germline): SEHNR, FQNEAQ (reference sequence). V gave up 4 bases and J gave up 12 bases, with 10 bases separating them. The CDR3 is 11 amino acids. The CDR3 nucleotides are TGTGCCAGCAGCTCTGACCGGGTGCAGTTCTTC. Its protein product is CASSSDRVQFF.

The chain links TRBV6-5 to TRBJ1-1; 7 nucleotides agree with TRBD1. Germline CDR1 MNHEY, CDR2 SVGAGI. This CDR3 is built from 13 residues. The trim removed 2 bases at V and 7 bases at J, leaving 4 bases unmatched. The CDR3 sequence is CASSYPGQDEAFF. Written as DNA, the CDR3 is TGTGCCAGCAGTTACCCTGGACAGGATGAAGCTTTCTTT.

The chain recombines TRBV5-4 with TRBJ1-5; D remains unclear. The CDR3 is 16 residues long. Trimming shortened V by 2 bases and J by 2 bases, and 14 bases separated the two germline ends. Germline CDR1 SGHNT, CDR2 YYREEE (reference sequence). CDR3 in DNA: TGTGCCAGCAGCTTATCCGGGGAAGGTGGCAATCAGCCCCAGCATTTT. It translates to CASSLSGEGGNQPQHF.

V gene TRBV30 combines with J gene TRBJ1-1; TRBD1 matches 8 bases. Germline V gives CDR1 GTSNPN, CDR2 SVGIG (reference sequence). This CDR3 has 13 amino acids. After removal of 5 bases from V and 4 bases from J, the junction contained 6 bases not matched to a gene. The CDR3 DNA reads as TGTGCCTGGGGTCCGACAGGGGTCACTGAAGCTTTCTTT. This sequence encodes CAWGPTGVTEAFF.

V is TRBV4-3 and J is TRBJ2-1; D may be TRBD2 (5 bases). Trimming left V 3 bases short and J 10 bases short, with 10 bases between. The CDR3 consists of 12 residues. The germline V gene has CDR1 LGHNA and CDR2 YSLEER. The CDR3 nucleotides read TGCGCCAGCAGCCAGGAACTAGGGGAGCAGTTCTTC. This sequence encodes CASSQELGEQFF.

This rearrangement joins TRBV28 to TRBJ2-1; 9 positions agree with TRBD1. Germline trimming cut 10 bases from V and 9 bases from J; bases unmatched to any gene: 7. The CDR3 sequence is 12 residues long. Germline-derived CDR1 and CDR2 are MDHEN and SYDVKM. The CDR3 DNA follows: TGTGCCACCGGACAGGGGCCCGGTGAGCAGTTCTTC. This gives the protein CATGQGPGEQFF.

The genes are TRBV7-3 and TRBJ2-3; D may be TRBD2 (5 bases). Germline V CDR1 and CDR2: SGHTA, FQGTGA. The CDR3 spans 15 residues. Trimming cost V 5 bases and J 3 bases, with 15 bases left between them. CDR3 protein: CASSLVGVGTDTQYF. For the CDR3, the DNA is TGTGCCAGCAGCCTGGTCGGGGTGGGAACAGATACGCAGTATTTT.

The chain employs TRBV13 and TRBJ1-1; D possibly corresponds to TRBD1 (6 bases). Trimming removed 5 bases at V and 0 bases at J, with 19 bases between. This CDR3 is built from 17 residues. CDR1 and CDR2 (germline): PRHDT, FYEKMQ (reference sequence). CDR3 nucleotide sequence: TGTGCCAGCAGCCGCACTACGGCAGGGGCCTTGAACACTGAAGCTTTCTTT. Its translation is CASSRTTAGALNTEAFF.

The chain has TRBV29-1 and TRBJ1-1, with a tentative D call TRBD1 (6 bases). CDR3 size: 14 residues. V gave up 5 bases and J gave up 3 bases, with 16 bases separating them. Germline CDR1 SQVTM, CDR2 ANQGSEA. CDR3 loop: CSVYPRTGHTEAFF. The CDR3 nucleotides are TGCAGCGTTTACCCTCGAACAGGGCACACTGAAGCTTTCTTT.

The chain has TRBV5-1 and TRBJ1-1, with TRBD1 matching 8 bases. Germline V gene lookup returns CDR1 SGHRS and CDR2 YFSETQ. The junction had 7 bases not matched to a gene; V was cut back by 1 base and J by 5 bases. CDR3 size: 15 residues. The CDR3 DNA is TGCGCCAGCAGCTTGATACAGGGGGTTGGTACTGAAGCTTTCTTT. Amino acid sequence: CASSLIQGVGTEAFF.

This clone was observed a handful of times. The chain combines TRBV7-2 with TRBJ2-7; D possibly corresponds to TRBD2 (5 bases). CDR3 size: 14 residues. Trimming took off 2 bases at V and 3 bases at J, with 11 bases between the two ends. Per germline, CDR1 SGHTA and CDR2 FQGNSA. The CDR3 nucleotides are TGTGCCAGCAGCTTAACCGGGAAAGGCTACGAGCAGTACTTC. Its protein product is CASSLTGKGYEQYF.

This clone appeared once. V gene TRBV7-9 combines with J gene TRBJ1-1; 7 bases match TRBD1. V gave up 5 bases and J gave up 3 bases; unmatched junction bases: 3. Germline V CDR1 and CDR2: SEHNR, FQNEAQ (reference sequence). This CDR3 has 13 amino acids. CDR3 DNA: TGTGCCAGCAGCCCCGACAGGGACACTGAAGCTTTCTTT. Encoded protein: CASSPDRDTEAFF.